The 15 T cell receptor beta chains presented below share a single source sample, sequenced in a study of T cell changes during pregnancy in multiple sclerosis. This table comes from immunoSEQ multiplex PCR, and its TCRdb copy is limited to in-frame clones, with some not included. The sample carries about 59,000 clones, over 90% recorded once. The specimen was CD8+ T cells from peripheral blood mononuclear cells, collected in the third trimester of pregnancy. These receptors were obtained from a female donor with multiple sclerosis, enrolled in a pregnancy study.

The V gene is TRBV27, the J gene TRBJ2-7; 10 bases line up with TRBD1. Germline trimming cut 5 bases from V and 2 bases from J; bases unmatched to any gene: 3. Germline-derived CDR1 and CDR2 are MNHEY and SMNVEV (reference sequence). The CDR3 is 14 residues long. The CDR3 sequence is CASSPGQGTYEQYF. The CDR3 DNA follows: TGTGCCAGCAGTCCGGGACAGGGGACCTACGAGCAGTACTTC.

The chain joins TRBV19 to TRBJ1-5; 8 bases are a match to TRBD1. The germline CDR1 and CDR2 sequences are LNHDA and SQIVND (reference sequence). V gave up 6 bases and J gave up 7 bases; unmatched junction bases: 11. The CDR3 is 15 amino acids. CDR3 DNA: TGTGCCAGTAGAGTGTTGCAGGGGGCAGGGCAGCCCCAGCATTTT. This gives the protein CASRVLQGAGQPQHF.

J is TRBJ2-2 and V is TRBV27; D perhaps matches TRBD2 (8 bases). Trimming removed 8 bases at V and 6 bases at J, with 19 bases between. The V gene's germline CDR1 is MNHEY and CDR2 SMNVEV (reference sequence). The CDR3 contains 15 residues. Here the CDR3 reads CASEGAGGASGELFF. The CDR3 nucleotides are TGTGCCAGCGAGGGGGCGGGGGGCGCTTCCGGGGAGCTGTTTTTT.

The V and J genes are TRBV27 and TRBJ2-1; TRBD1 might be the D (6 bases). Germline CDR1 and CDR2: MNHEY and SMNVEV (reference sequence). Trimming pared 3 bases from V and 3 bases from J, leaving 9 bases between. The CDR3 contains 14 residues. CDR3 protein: CASSLVRGYNEQFF. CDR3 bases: TGTGCCAGCAGTTTGGTCAGGGGCTACAATGAGCAGTTCTTC.

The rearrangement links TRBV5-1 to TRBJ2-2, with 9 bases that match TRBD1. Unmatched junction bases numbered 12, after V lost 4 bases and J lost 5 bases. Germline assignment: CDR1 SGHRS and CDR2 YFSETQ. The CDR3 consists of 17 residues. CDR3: CASSVRVQGASTGELFF. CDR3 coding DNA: TGCGCCAGCAGCGTAAGGGTACAGGGGGCATCGACCGGGGAGCTGTTTTTT.

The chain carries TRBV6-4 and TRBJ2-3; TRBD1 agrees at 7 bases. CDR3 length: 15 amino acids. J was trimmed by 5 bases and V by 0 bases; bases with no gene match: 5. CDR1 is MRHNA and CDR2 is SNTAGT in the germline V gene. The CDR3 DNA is TGTGCCAGCAGTGACTCAACAGGGGATGTAGATACGCAGTATTTT. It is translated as CASSDSTGDVDTQYF.

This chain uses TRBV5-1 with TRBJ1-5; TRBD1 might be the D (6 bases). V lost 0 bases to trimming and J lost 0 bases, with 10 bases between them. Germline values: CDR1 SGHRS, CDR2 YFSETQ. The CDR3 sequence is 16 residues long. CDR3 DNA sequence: TGCGCCAGCAGCTTGGGACAGGCGGTTAGCAATCAGCCCCAGCATTTT. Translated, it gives CASSLGQAVSNQPQHF.

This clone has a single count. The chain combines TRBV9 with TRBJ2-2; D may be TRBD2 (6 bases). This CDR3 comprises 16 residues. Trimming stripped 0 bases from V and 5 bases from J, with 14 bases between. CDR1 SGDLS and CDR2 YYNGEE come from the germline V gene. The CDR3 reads CASSVAEGSNTGELFF. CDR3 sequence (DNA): TGTGCCAGCAGCGTAGCGGAGGGGAGTAATACCGGGGAGCTGTTTTTT.

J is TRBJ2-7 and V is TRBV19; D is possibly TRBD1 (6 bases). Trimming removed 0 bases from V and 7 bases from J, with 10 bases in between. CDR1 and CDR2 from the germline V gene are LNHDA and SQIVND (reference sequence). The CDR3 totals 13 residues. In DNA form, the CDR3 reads TGTGCCAGTAGTATAGATCTAGGGGGAGAGCAGTACTTC. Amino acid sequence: CASSIDLGGEQYF.

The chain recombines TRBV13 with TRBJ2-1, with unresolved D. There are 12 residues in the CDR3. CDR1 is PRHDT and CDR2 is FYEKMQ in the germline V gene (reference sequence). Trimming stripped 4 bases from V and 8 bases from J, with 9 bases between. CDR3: CASSSPRDEQFF. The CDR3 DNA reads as TGTGCCAGCAGCTCCCCTCGGGATGAGCAGTTCTTC.

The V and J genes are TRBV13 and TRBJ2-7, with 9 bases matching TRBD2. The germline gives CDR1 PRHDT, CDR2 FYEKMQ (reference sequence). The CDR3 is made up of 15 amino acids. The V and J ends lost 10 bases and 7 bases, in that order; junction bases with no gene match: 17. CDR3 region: CATTLGAGGGREQYF. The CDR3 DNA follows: TGTGCCACCACACTCGGCGCGGGAGGGGGCAGGGAGCAGTACTTC.

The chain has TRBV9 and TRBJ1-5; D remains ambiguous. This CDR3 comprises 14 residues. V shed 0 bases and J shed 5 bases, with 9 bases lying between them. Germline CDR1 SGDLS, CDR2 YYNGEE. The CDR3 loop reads CASSVETVDQPQHF. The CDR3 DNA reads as TGTGCCAGCAGCGTAGAAACGGTCGATCAGCCCCAGCATTTT. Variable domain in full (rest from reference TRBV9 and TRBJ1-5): DSGVTQTPKHLITATGQRVTLRCSPRSGDLSVYWYQQSLDQGLQFLIQYYNGEERAKGNILERFSAQQFPDLHSELNLSSLELGDSALYFCASSVETVDQPQHFGDGTRLSIL.

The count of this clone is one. The CDR3 region is CASSPGLANPYEQYF. The CDR3 region has the DNA TGTGCCAGCTCACCAGGACTAGCGAACCCCTACGAGCAGTACTTC. The chain employs TRBV18 and TRBJ2-7; 9 positions agree with TRBD2. Germline V lookup: CDR1 KGHSH, CDR2 LQKENI. The CDR3 extends over 15 amino acids. J lost 2 bases, V lost 2 bases, and 4 bases had no gene match.

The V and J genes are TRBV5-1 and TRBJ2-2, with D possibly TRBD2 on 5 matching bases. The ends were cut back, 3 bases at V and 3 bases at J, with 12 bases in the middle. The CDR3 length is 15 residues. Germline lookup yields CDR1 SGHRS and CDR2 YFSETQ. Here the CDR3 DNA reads TGCGCCAGCAGCTCGAATAGCGAGGACACCGGGGAGCTGTTTTTT. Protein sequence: CASSSNSEDTGELFF.

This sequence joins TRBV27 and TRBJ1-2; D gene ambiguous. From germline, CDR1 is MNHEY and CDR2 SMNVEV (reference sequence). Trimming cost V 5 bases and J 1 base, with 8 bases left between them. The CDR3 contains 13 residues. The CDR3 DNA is TGTGCCAGCAGTCCTCAGAATAACTATGGCTACACCTTC. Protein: CASSPQNNYGYTF.